This T cell receptor (beta chain) was retrieved from a study of cytomegalovirus exposure and HLA in healthy donors. Whole-study findings and limits: Most TCRs appeared rarely, but some public TCRs recurred in many donors.

It was with 60 Vbeta and 13 Jbeta primers that the PCR ran. Repertoires were generated with immunoSEQ multiplex PCR, while TCRdb's copy carries only in-frame clones and drops some. The sample shows around 130,000 clones, 70% to 80% of them seen only once. V shed 1 base, J shed 2 bases, and the junction held 2 bases outside the gene matches. Looked up from germline, CDR1 is ENHRY and CDR2 is SYGVKD. The CDR3 contains 15 residues. In regard to this clone: Its antigen is undetermined.

What was sequenced was PBMCs. This TCR was sampled from a man in his forties or fifties in good health and CMV-seronegative. The chain carries TRBV10-3 and TRBJ1-1, with TRBD1 matching 9 bases. The CDR3, as DNA: TGTGCCATCAGTGAGTTACAGGGGGCAAACACTGAAGCTTTCTTT. Encoded protein: CAISELQGANTEAFF.